These 23 T cell receptor beta chains were all obtained from the same sample, sequenced in a study of T cells in Graves' hyperthyroidism and ophthalmopathy. TCR beta CDR3 regions were amplified from RNA transcripts. The study used the HTBI primer set for a first-round RT-PCR of the TCR CDR3. Each CDR3 protein is one row after TCRdb ran MiXCR on the multiplex PCR reads. The sample has about 520,000 distinct CDR3 sequences; less than 25% are singletons. The sample comprised blood. The receptors stem from a man aged 18 to 30 with Graves' hyperthyroidism.

This clonotype has ten or more counts. This chain uses TRBV6-2 or TRBV6-3 with TRBJ2-7; D could derive from TRBD1 or TRBD2 (5 bases each). The CDR3 length is 15 residues. Germline V gives CDR1 MNHEY, CDR2 SVGEGT. Between the trimmed V and J ends, which lost 9 bases and 3 bases, there was a span of 21 bases. Here the CDR3 reads CASSPSHLGDYEQYF. CDR3 DNA: TGTGCCAGTTCCCCGTCCCACTTGGGGGACTACGAGCAGTACTTC.

This sequence joins TRBV28 and TRBJ2-7; the match to TRBD1 covers 9 bases. V gave up 1 base and J gave up 2 bases; unmatched junction bases: 3. The CDR3 runs 15 residues. CDR1 is MDHEN and CDR2 is SYDVKM in the germline V gene. The CDR3 is CASSLSGDRAYEQYF. CDR3 bases: TGTGCCAGCAGTTTATCCGGGGACAGGGCCTACGAGCAGTACTTC.

The chain couples TRBV5-4 to TRBJ2-7; 7 bases map to TRBD2. CDR3 length equals 15 residues. J was trimmed by 5 bases and V by 3 bases; bases with no gene match: 11. CDR1 SGHNT and CDR2 YYREEE come from the germline V gene (reference sequence). The CDR3 coding sequence is TGTGCCAGCAGCTCCAGACTAGCTAGTTACAACGAGCAGTACTTC. This encodes CASSSRLASYNEQYF.

The chain couples TRBV7-3 to TRBJ1-1; D gene uncertain. V dropped 2 bases and J dropped 1 base, with 5 bases sitting between them. Germline CDR1 and CDR2: SGHTA and FQGTGA. The CDR3 length is 13 residues. CDR3 sequence: CASSLLWNTEAFF. As DNA, the CDR3 is TGTGCCAGCAGCTTACTTTGGAACACTGAAGCTTTCTTT.

This clonotype was found many times. The genes are TRBV27 and TRBJ1-2; tentatively, D is TRBD1 (5 bases). The germline CDR1 and CDR2 sequences are MNHEY and SMNVEV (reference sequence). V lost 6 bases to trimming and J lost 8 bases, with 16 bases between them. This CDR3 spans 13 amino acids. The DNA of the CDR3 is TGTGCCAGCAGCCCCAGGGCTTCGGCCGGCTACACCTTC. As protein: CASSPRASAGYTF.

This clonotype was observed at least ten times. The chain uses TRBV6-2 or TRBV6-3 and TRBJ2-7, with D possibly being TRBD1 (6 bases). CDR1 and CDR2 (germline): MNHEY, SVGEGT. V lost 5 bases, J lost 0 bases, and 17 bases lay in between. This CDR3 has 16 residues. DNA of the CDR3: TGTGCCAGCAGTCTGGGACCGGGACAAATCTCCTACGAGCAGTACTTC. Translated: CASSLGPGQISYEQYF.

The CDR3: CASRRSGQQNQPQHF. CDR3 in DNA: TGTGCCAGTAGGAGGTCGGGACAGCAGAATCAGCCCCAGCATTTT. The gene calls are TRBV19 and TRBJ1-5; 7 bases agree with TRBD1. J lost 4 bases, V lost 6 bases, and 9 bases had no gene match. CDR1 is LNHDA and CDR2 is SQIVND in the germline V gene (reference sequence). The CDR3 is 15 amino acids.

The rearrangement uses TRBV2 and TRBJ1-5; 7 nucleotides agree with TRBD1. The CDR3 totals 15 residues. Germline V gene sequence: CDR1 SNHLY, CDR2 FYNNEI. V dropped 7 bases and J dropped 5; count of bases not matched to a gene: 11. The CDR3 bases are TGTGCCAGCACCTTAGAACAGGGGAAGGATCAGCCCCAGCATTTT. Translating gives CASTLEQGKDQPQHF. Filled out from reference TRBV2 and TRBJ1-5, the complete variable domain reads EPEVTQTPSHQVTQMGQEVILRCVPISNHLYFYWYRQILGQKVEFLVSFYNNEISEKSEIFDDQFSVERPDGSNFTLKIRSTKLEDSAMYFCASTLEQGKDQPQHFGDGTRLSIL.

The chain combines TRBV5-5 with TRBJ1-1; D remains unclear. V lost 0 bases and J 3 bases, leaving 6 bases between the germline ends. This CDR3 comprises 13 residues. Per the germline V gene, CDR1 is SGHKS and CDR2 is YYEKEE (reference sequence). The CDR3 loop reads CASSLAVHTEAFF. In nucleotides, the CDR3 is TGTGCCAGCAGCTTGGCCGTGCACACTGAAGCTTTCTTT.

J is TRBJ1-3 and V is TRBV4-1, with no clear D. This CDR3 comprises 13 residues. CDR1 and CDR2 from the germline V gene are MGHRA and YSYEKL. Trimming shortened V by 0 bases and J by 10 bases, and 10 bases separated the two germline ends. The CDR3 nucleotides are TGCGCCAGCAGCCAAGATCAGAGGACGACCATATATTTT. Amino acid sequence: CASSQDQRTTIYF.

This clonotype was observed many times. The genes are TRBV28 and TRBJ1-5, with D maybe TRBD1 (6 bases). CDR3 length: 15 amino acids. Germline CDR1 reads MDHEN; CDR2 reads SYDVKM. The V gene lost 5 bases and the J gene lost 0 bases, with 11 bases spanning the gap. CDR3 sequence reads: CASSNLQGSNQPQHF. The CDR3 coding sequence is TGTGCCAGCAGTAACTTACAGGGTAGCAATCAGCCCCAGCATTTT.

Many counts were recorded for this clonotype. The V gene is TRBV7-8, the J gene TRBJ2-7; a weak D match, TRBD1 (6 bases). Germline V gene lookup returns CDR1 SGHVS and CDR2 FQNEAQ. The length of the CDR3 is 16 residues. Deletions cut 3 bases from V and 3 bases from J, with 18 bases between. This CDR3 is CASSLPRLKGVYEQYF. CDR3 sequence (DNA): TGTGCCAGCAGCTTGCCCCGCTTAAAGGGGGTCTACGAGCAGTACTTC.

This clonotype was seen ten or more times. The chain is built from TRBV29-1 and TRBJ1-1; a weak D match, TRBD1 (5 bases). The germline V and J ends were trimmed by 5 bases and 5 bases, with 9 bases remaining between them. The CDR3 length is 11 residues. CDR1 is SQVTM, CDR2 ANQGSEA, per germline. CDR3 region: CSVQGLTEAFF. CDR3 bases: TGCAGCGTTCAGGGATTAACTGAAGCTTTCTTT. Full variable domain (rest looked up from reference TRBV29-1 and TRBJ1-1): SAVISQKPSRDICQRGTSLTIQCQVDSQVTMMFWYRQQPGQSLTLIATANQGSEATYESGFVIDKFPISRPNLTFSTLTVSNMSPEDSSIYLCSVQGLTEAFFGQGTRLTVV.

V usage is TRBV20-1 and J usage is TRBJ2-5, with 12 bases matching TRBD2. Germline V gene sequence: CDR1 DFQATT, CDR2 SNEGSKA (reference sequence). J was trimmed by 5 bases and V by 5 bases; bases with no gene match: 9. The CDR3 consists of 15 residues. CDR3 nucleotide sequence: TGCAGTGCTCCGTTGTCTAGCGGGGGGGCGGAGACCCAGTACTTC. As protein: CSAPLSSGGAETQYF.

This clonotype appeared many times. This chain joins TRBV5-1 and TRBJ2-7; the D gene is possibly TRBD2 (5 bases). CDR1 and CDR2 (germline): SGHRS, YFSETQ. This CDR3 region has 15 residues. The V gene lost 3 bases and the J gene lost 4 bases, with 17 bases spanning the gap. The CDR3 sequence: CASSWGDQKTYEQYF. DNA for the CDR3: TGCGCCAGCAGCTGGGGAGACCAAAAAACATACGAGCAGTACTTC.

This clonotype was counted at least ten times. The gene calls are TRBV11-2 and TRBJ2-7; no reliable D call. Germline V gives CDR1 SGHAT, CDR2 FQNNGV. This CDR3 has 15 amino acids. Trimming removed 2 bases at V and 1 base at J, with 12 bases between. CDR3: CASSLQQSVSYEQYF. The CDR3 nucleotides read TGTGCCAGCAGCTTACAACAGTCGGTATCCTACGAGCAGTACTTC.

There are many counts of this clonotype. This chain joins TRBV15 and TRBJ1-1; a weak D match, TRBD1 (6 bases). The CDR3 totals 14 residues. Germline assignment: CDR1 LNHNV and CDR2 YYDKDF (reference sequence). Trimming left V 2 bases short and J 10 bases short, with 17 bases between. CDR3 DNA: TGTGCCACCAGCAGACCTAGGGAAGGCAGGGGAGCTTTCTTT. The encoded protein is CATSRPREGRGAFF.

The gene calls are TRBV12-5 and TRBJ1-1; unclear D gene. This CDR3 spans 13 amino acids. V lost 3 bases and J 3 bases, leaving 8 bases between the germline ends. Germline CDR1 LGHNT, CDR2 FRNRAP. The CDR3 DNA follows: TGTGCTAGTGGTTTTCAAAGCGACACTGAAGCTTTCTTT. Translation gives CASGFQSDTEAFF.

This rearrangement joins TRBV6-2 or TRBV6-3 to TRBJ1-5; D might be TRBD1 (6 bases). Germline V gene sequence: CDR1 MNHEY, CDR2 SVGEGT. The CDR3 runs 14 residues. V gave up 0 bases and J gave up 5 bases, with 8 bases separating them. CDR3: CASSYSGAHQPQHF. In DNA, the CDR3 is TGTGCCAGCAGTTACTCGGGGGCCCATCAGCCCCAGCATTTT.

There are many counts of this clonotype. The chain carries TRBV20-1 and TRBJ1-5; no firm D call. Germline CDR1 is DFQATT and CDR2 is SNEGSKA (reference sequence). CDR3 length: 12 amino acids. V gave up 3 bases and J gave up 4 bases, with 7 bases separating them. CDR3 nucleotides: TGCAGTGCTAGTAGAGGGAATCAGCCCCAGCATTTT. It is translated as CSASRGNQPQHF.

This sequence joins TRBV20-1 and TRBJ2-5; 9 positions agree with TRBD1. Germline-derived CDR1 and CDR2 are DFQATT and SNEGSKA (reference sequence). Unmatched junction bases numbered 4, after V lost 0 bases and J lost 5 bases. This CDR3 spans 14 amino acids. The chain's CDR3 is CSAREQGAMETQYF. The CDR3 DNA is TGCAGTGCTAGAGAACAGGGGGCGATGGAGACCCAGTACTTC.

The chain couples TRBV28 to TRBJ1-5; D may be TRBD1 (6 bases). The CDR3 totals 18 residues. Germline V lookup: CDR1 MDHEN, CDR2 SYDVKM. V dropped 7 bases and J dropped 4 bases, with 26 bases sitting between them. CDR3 loop: CASIQHAGTTVGNQPQHF. CDR3 nucleotide sequence: TGTGCCAGCATCCAGCATGCCGGGACAACCGTAGGGAATCAGCCCCAGCATTTT.

This clonotype came up many times. V usage is TRBV6-1 and J usage is TRBJ1-5; TRBD1 matches 7 bases. The CDR3 covers 14 residues. The germline V gene encodes CDR1 MNHNS and CDR2 SASEGT. The trim removed 5 bases at V and 2 bases at J, leaving 3 bases unmatched. CDR3 amino acids: CASSKTGGNQPQHF. The CDR3 DNA reads TGTGCCAGCAGTAAAACAGGGGGCAATCAGCCCCAGCATTTT.